These T cell receptor beta chains were read from a single sample in a study of T cell repertoires in cytomegalovirus infection. Their specific antigens are unknown. Using its own MiXCR run on the reads, TCRdb lists one record per CDR3 protein. This sample carries under 850,000 distinct CDR3 sequences, around a third of them seen once, and the ten largest clones take roughly 18%. The specimen comprised cultured PBMCs, sampled from culture after CMV antigen stimulation. The receptors were sampled from a human donor in good health (CMV status not recorded). Some clones in this sample may be carry-over from other donors' samples. Both conserved end residues are part of each CDR3. D genes are given only for firm matches. A row's size may be missing; if present it is once, few, many or a size class.

TRBJ1-6 TRBV7-8 TRBD1 NA CASSPPPWTGAGDSPLHF TGTGCCAGCAGCCCACCCCCATGGACAGGGGCTGGGGATTCACCCCTCCACTTT
TRBJ1-5 TRBV12-3/TRBV12-4 NA many CASSWAVSNQPQHF TGTGCCAGCAGCTGGGCGGTGAGCAATCAGCCCCAGCATTTT
TRBJ2-3 TRBV5-1 TRBD1 NA CASSVGQGADTQYF TGCGCCAGCAGCGTAGGACAGGGAGCAGATACGCAGTATTTT
TRBJ1-2 TRBV10-3 TRBD1 NA CATKPTGGGGYTF TGTGCCACCAAACCGACAGGGGGAGGAGGCTACACCTTC
TRBJ2-3 TRBV6-1 TRBD1 few CATRQGWTDTQYF TGTGCCACCCGACAGGGTTGGACAGATACGCAGTATTTT
TRBJ2-5 TRBV6-1 TRBD1 NA CASNPMMGTGGETQYF TGTGCCAGCAACCCAATGATGGGGACAGGGGGCGAGACCCAGTACTTC
TRBJ2-4 TRBV7-9 NA NA CASSLGYTSSGNIQYF TGTGCCAGCAGCTTAGGGTACACATCTTCGGGGAACATTCAGTACTTC
TRBJ2-3 TRBV12-3/TRBV12-4 TRBD1 few CASSSHRGRLDTQYF TGTGCCAGCAGTTCACACAGGGGGCGTTTGGATACGCAGTATTTT
TRBJ1-1 TRBV4-1 NA NA CASSQVLGTEAFF TGCGCCAGCAGCCAAGTCTTAGGGACTGAAGCTTTCTTT
TRBJ1-5 TRBV7-2 TRBD1 few CATSTGHNNQPQHF TGTGCCACTTCGACAGGGCATAACAATCAGCCCCAGCATTTT
TRBJ1-5 TRBV7-2 NA NA CASSLGQHIQPQHF TGTGCCAGCAGCTTAGGGCAGCACATTCAGCCCCAGCATTTT
TRBJ2-7 TRBV20-1 NA NA CSAHPDPYEQYF TGCAGTGCCCACCCCGACCCCTACGAGCAGTACTTC
TRBJ2-3 TRBV20-1 NA few CSARRASESTDTQYF TGCAGTGCTAGAAGGGCTAGCGAAAGCACAGATACGCAGTATTTT
TRBJ1-3 TRBV12-3/TRBV12-4 NA NA CASSPGVSGNTIYF TGTGCCAGCAGCCCCGGGGTGTCTGGAAACACCATATATTTT
TRBJ2-2 TRBV11-3 NA NA CASSLEGGETGELFF TGTGCCAGCAGCTTAGAGGGGGGCGAGACCGGGGAGCTGTTTTTT
TRBJ1-1 TRBV6-5 NA NA CASSYSGGGLGTEAFF TGTGCCAGCAGTTACTCTGGGGGGGGGCTGGGCACTGAAGCTTTCTTT
TRBJ1-1 TRBV5-6 NA NA CASSSYRARAFF TGTGCCAGCAGCTCCTACAGGGCGCGTGCTTTCTTT
TRBJ2-7 TRBV16 TRBD1 few CASSQQGQVSYEQYF TGTGCCAGCAGCCAACAGGGACAGGTTTCCTACGAGCAGTACTTC
TRBJ1-1 TRBV20-1 TRBD1 few CSARVRIGDRADTEAFF TGCAGTGCTAGAGTACGTATAGGCGACAGGGCGGACACTGAAGCTTTCTTT
TRBJ2-7 TRBV6-2/TRBV6-3 TRBD1 NA CASRSDRDPRLRSYEQYF TGTGCCAGCAGATCAGACAGGGACCCAAGGCTAAGATCTTACGAGCAGTACTTC
TRBJ1-2 TRBV12-3/TRBV12-4 NA NA CASSTQGYGGYTF TGTGCCAGCAGTACCCAGGGTTATGGTGGCTACACCTTC
TRBJ2-7 TRBV10-2 NA many CASSESSTTSYEQYF TGCGCCAGCAGTGAGTCGTCGACTACATCCTACGAGCAGTACTTC
TRBJ2-2 TRBV12-3/TRBV12-4 NA NA CASSRNFRYTGELFF TGTGCCAGCAGCAGGAACTTTCGGTACACCGGGGAGCTGTTTTTT
TRBJ2-3 TRBV7-2 NA many CASSSGLGPTDTQYF TGTGCCAGCAGCTCCGGGCTGGGTCCCACAGATACGCAGTATTTT
TRBJ1-3 TRBV7-9 NA many CASSSGGSSGNTIYF TGTGCCAGCAGCTCCGGGGGGAGCTCTGGAAACACCATATATTTT
TRBJ1-1 TRBV10-3 NA NA CAISEGLNTEAFF TGTGCCATCAGTGAGGGTCTGAACACTGAAGCTTTCTTT
TRBJ2-5 TRBV7-2 NA few CASSLVDMKETQYF TGTGCCAGCAGCTTAGTTGACATGAAAGAGACCCAGTACTTC
TRBJ2-7 TRBV7-9 TRBD2 many CASSGPGTSGYEQYF TGTGCCAGCAGCGGTCCCGGAACTAGCGGCTACGAGCAGTACTTC
TRBJ1-4 TRBV6-5 TRBD1 NA CASSYSSGGWGEKLFF TGTGCCAGCAGTTACTCCTCAGGGGGATGGGGTGAAAAACTGTTTTTT